The 15 T cell receptor beta chains below were found in one sample sequenced in a study of T cell repertoires in aging, cancer and after chemotherapy. Rearranged V-D-J TRB sequences were amplified with a mixed TRB-A/B primer pool. TCRdb re-derived calls from the multiplex PCR reads in MiXCR, one entry per CDR3 protein. This table holds over a thousand distinct CDR3 sequences, approximately 47% found once. Amplification of TCR beta used genomic DNA extracted from peripheral blood. The material sequenced was blood. The receptors were gathered from a human donor with a blood cancer.

This clonotype is judged hyperexpanded. This chain links TRBV6-2 or TRBV6-3 with TRBJ2-7; either TRBD1 or TRBD2 may fit D (5 bases each). Germline values: CDR1 MNHEY, CDR2 SVGEGT. Trimming shortened V by 4 bases and J by 7 bases, and 17 bases separated the two germline ends. The CDR3 extends over 14 amino acids. CDR3 loop: CASSSDGAVDEQYF. The CDR3 region has the DNA TGTGCCAGCAGTTCGGACGGGGCGGTGGATGAGCAGTACTTC.

This chain uses TRBV7-9 with TRBJ2-1, with 7 bases fitting TRBD2. Germline trimming cut 4 bases from V and 9 bases from J; bases unmatched to any gene: 12. In germline, CDR1 is SEHNR, CDR2 FQNEAQ (reference sequence). The CDR3 is made up of 15 amino acids. This chain's CDR3 is CASSYPGTIVPEQFF. DNA of the CDR3: TGTGCCAGCAGCTACCCCGGGACTATCGTCCCTGAGCAGTTCTTC.

The rearrangement uses TRBV29-1 and TRBJ2-1, with 11 bases that match TRBD2. Germline V gene lookup returns CDR1 SQVTM and CDR2 ANQGSEA. This CDR3 has 16 residues. J lost 3 bases, V lost 3 bases, and 7 bases had no gene match. CDR3 in DNA: TGCAGCGTTGAGGTACTAGCGGGAGTAGACTACAATGAGCAGTTCTTC. Translation: CSVEVLAGVDYNEQFF.

J is TRBJ2-2 and V is TRBV20-1, with D hard to call. This CDR3 has 14 amino acids. Trimming took off 3 bases at V and 2 bases at J, with 10 bases between the two ends. Germline CDR1 DFQATT, CDR2 SNEGSKA (reference sequence). CDR3 loop: CSARTTANTGELFF. The CDR3 bases are TGCAGTGCTAGGACAACCGCTAACACCGGGGAGCTGTTTTTT.

Judged by abundance, this clonotype is large. J is TRBJ2-3 and V is TRBV30; D call uncertain. Germline values: CDR1 GTSNPN, CDR2 SVGIG (reference sequence). The V end was cut by 0 bases, the J end by 0 bases, with 7 bases between. This CDR3 is built from 14 residues. The chain's CDR3 is CAWSVGSSTDTQYF. DNA of the CDR3: TGTGCCTGGAGTGTGGGATCAAGCACAGATACGCAGTATTTT.

V gene TRBV24-1 combines with J gene TRBJ1-2; D perhaps matches TRBD1 (6 bases). The CDR3 spans 14 residues. V was pared by 7 bases and J by 6 bases, with 17 bases between. Germline lookup yields CDR1 KGHDR and CDR2 SFDVKD. Here the CDR3 reads CATSPGETTNGYTF. The CDR3 DNA reads as TGTGCCACCAGCCCAGGGGAAACCACTAATGGCTACACCTTC.

This CDR3 is CATSRVPSSYNSPLHF. The CDR3 nucleotides are TGTGCCACCTCAAGGGTCCCCAGCTCCTATAATTCACCCCTCCACTTT. The V call is TRBV6-5, the J call TRBJ1-6; no firm D call. From germline, CDR1 is MNHEY and CDR2 SVGAGI. CDR3 length: 16 residues. V was trimmed by 10 bases and J by 0 bases, leaving 16 bases between them.

The V gene is TRBV7-6, the J gene TRBJ2-1; D possibly corresponds to TRBD2 (5 bases). CDR1 is SGHVS and CDR2 is FNYEAQ in the germline V gene. V was pared by 4 bases and J by 1 base, with 14 bases between. This CDR3 region has 16 residues. The CDR3: CASSSFRSGSYNEQFF. In DNA form, the CDR3 reads TGTGCCAGCAGCTCCTTCCGAAGCGGATCCTACAATGAGCAGTTCTTC.

This clonotype is classed as large. The chain couples TRBV10-3 to TRBJ2-1; TRBD2 aligns across 14 bases. The CDR3 extends over 17 amino acids. Per the germline V gene, CDR1 is ENHRY and CDR2 is SYGVKD. Trimming took 4 bases from V and 3 from J; bases not matched to a gene: 5. The CDR3 sequence: CAISGLAGGPIYNEQFF. The CDR3 DNA reads TGTGCCATCAGTGGACTAGCGGGAGGGCCTATCTACAATGAGCAGTTCTTC.

The chain couples TRBV15 to TRBJ1-4; D not resolved. The CDR3 sequence is 13 residues long. The germline V gene has CDR1 LNHNV and CDR2 YYDKDF (reference sequence). V was cut by 5 bases and J by 7 bases, with 11 bases left in between. This chain's CDR3 is CATSGEVGEKLFF. The CDR3 nucleotides are TGTGCCACCAGCGGGGAGGTTGGTGAAAAACTGTTTTTT.

Points on this clonotype: One base away lies a much larger clone, so this may be a sequencing read error. The DNA of the CDR3 is TGTGCCAGAGGATCCCTAGACGAGCAGTACTTC. The encoded protein is CARGSLDEQYF. The chain employs TRBV6-1 and TRBJ2-7; D is unclear. The V gene's germline CDR1 is MNHNS and CDR2 SASEGT. Trimming took 9 bases from V and 5 from J, leaving 11 bases between them. CDR3 length equals 11 residues.

V is TRBV6-6 and J is TRBJ2-7; D possibly matches TRBD1 or TRBD2 (5 bases each). Germline-derived CDR1 and CDR2 are MNHNY and SVGAGI (reference sequence). The CDR3 runs to 14 residues. V dropped 2 bases and J dropped 7 bases, with 15 bases sitting between them. DNA for the CDR3: TGTGCCAGCAGTTACGACGGGGCGGTTGATGAGCAGTACTTC. Translated, it gives CASSYDGAVDEQYF.

The chain employs TRBV28 and TRBJ1-2; D may be TRBD1 (5 bases). The germline V and J ends were trimmed by 4 bases and 7 bases, with 13 bases remaining between them. CDR3 length: 13 residues. Germline V CDR1 and CDR2: MDHEN, SYDVKM. The CDR3 coding sequence is TGTGCCAGCAGTTCAGCCGGGGCCCGTGGCTACACCTTC. Its translation is CASSSAGARGYTF.

CDR3 bases: TGTGCCACCCACTCCGGCAGGGGGCCGAATGAGCAGTTCTTC. Its translation is CATHSGRGPNEQFF. V is TRBV24-1 and J is TRBJ2-1, with 8 bases aligning to TRBD1. Germline V gives CDR1 KGHDR, CDR2 SFDVKD. V was pared by 9 bases and J by 7 bases, with 10 bases of the junction left unmatched. The CDR3 consists of 14 residues.

Turning to this clonotype: Relative to the germline gene, one junction end is altered; a read error may explain this. The V call is TRBV5-6, the J call TRBJ2-7; TRBD1 matches 10 bases. The CDR3 is 14 amino acids. The germline V gene encodes CDR1 SGHDT and CDR2 YYEEEE. The CDR3 here is CASTLTGGGYEQYF. CDR3 coding DNA: TGTGCCAGCACCTTGACAGGGGGCGGGTACGAGCAGTACTTC.